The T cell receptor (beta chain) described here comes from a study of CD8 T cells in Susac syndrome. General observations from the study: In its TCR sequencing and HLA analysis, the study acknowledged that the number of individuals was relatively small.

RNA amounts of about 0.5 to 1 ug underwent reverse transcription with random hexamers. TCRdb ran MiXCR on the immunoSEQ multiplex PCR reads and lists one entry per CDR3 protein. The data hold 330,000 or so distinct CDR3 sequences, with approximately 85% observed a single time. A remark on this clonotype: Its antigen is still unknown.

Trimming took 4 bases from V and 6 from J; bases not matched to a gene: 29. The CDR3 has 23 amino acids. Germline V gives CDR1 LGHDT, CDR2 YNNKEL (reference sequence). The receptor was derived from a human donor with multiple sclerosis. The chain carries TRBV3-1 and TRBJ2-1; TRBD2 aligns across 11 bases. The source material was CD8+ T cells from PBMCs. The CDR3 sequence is CASSPTGTTEKVGRLAGSNEQFF. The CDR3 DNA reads TGTGCCAGCAGCCCTACCGGAACTACCGAGAAAGTAGGTAGACTAGCGGGAAGCAATGAGCAGTTCTTC.